This T cell receptor (beta chain) was documented in a study of early T cells in non-severe SARS-CoV-2 infection. Whole-study context: Sequencing of unsorted whole blood was done on bulk RNA, leaving chains unpaired.

Comment on this clonotype: No antigen is known for it.

Trimming took 0 bases from V and 1 from J, leaving 7 bases between them. Germline V gives CDR1 SGHRS, CDR2 YFSETQ. The CDR3 has 14 residues. Overall study findings and caveats: Matches to VDJdb favored anti-spike CD8 responses and missed private and CD4 specificities.

Each cDNA molecule carried a unique molecular identifier. Each CDR3 protein is one row after TCRdb ran MiXCR on the 5' RACE reads. The table shows about 77,000 distinct CDR3 sequences, with about 16% occurring only once. This chain uses TRBV5-1 with TRBJ1-2; perhaps TRBD1 as D (5 bases). What was sequenced was whole blood. The clonotype comes from an adult who was a healthcare worker with PCR-confirmed SARS-CoV-2 infection or an uninfected control (not recorded which). CDR3 sequence reads: CASSLGGGNYGYTF. The CDR3, as DNA: TGCGCCAGCAGCTTGGGGGGCGGTAACTATGGCTACACCTTC.